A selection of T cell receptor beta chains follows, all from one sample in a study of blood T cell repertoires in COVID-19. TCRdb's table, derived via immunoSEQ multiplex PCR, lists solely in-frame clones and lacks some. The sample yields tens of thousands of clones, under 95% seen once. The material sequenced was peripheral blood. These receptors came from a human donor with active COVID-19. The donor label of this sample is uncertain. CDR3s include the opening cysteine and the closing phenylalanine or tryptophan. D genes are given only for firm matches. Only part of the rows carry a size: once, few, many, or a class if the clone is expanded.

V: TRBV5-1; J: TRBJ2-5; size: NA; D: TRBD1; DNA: TGCGCCAGCAGCTTGGAAGGACAGGGGGATAGGACCCAGTACTTC; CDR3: CASSLEGQGDRTQYF
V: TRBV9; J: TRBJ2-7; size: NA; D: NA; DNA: TGTGCCAGCAGCGTAGGCCCTAGCTCCTACGAGCAGTACTTC; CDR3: CASSVGPSSYEQYF
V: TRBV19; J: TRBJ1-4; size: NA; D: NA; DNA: TGTGCCAGTAGTATACTCCGGAGGAATGAAAAACTGTTTTTT; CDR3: CASSILRRNEKLFF
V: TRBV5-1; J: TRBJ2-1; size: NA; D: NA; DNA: TGCGCCAGCAGCTTGGACAGTACAAGCTCCTACAATGAGCAGTTCTTC; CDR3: CASSLDSTSSYNEQFF
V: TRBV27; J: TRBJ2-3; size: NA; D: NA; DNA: TGTGCCAGCAGTTCGAACAGGGCAGAGGCAGATACGCAGTATTTT; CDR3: CASSSNRAEADTQYF
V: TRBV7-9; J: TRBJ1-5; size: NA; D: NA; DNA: TGTGCCAGCAGTCCCAGGTCAGGAAATCAGCCCCAGCATTTT; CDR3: CASSPRSGNQPQHF
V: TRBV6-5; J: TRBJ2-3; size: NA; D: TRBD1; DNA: TGTGCCAGCAGAGGACAGGGGGCGCAGATAGATACGCAGTATTTT; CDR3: CASRGQGAQIDTQYF
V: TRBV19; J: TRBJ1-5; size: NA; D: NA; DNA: TGTGCCAGTAGCCAACTTGGGGCGGGAATGCAGCCCCAGCATTTT; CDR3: CASSQLGAGMQPQHF
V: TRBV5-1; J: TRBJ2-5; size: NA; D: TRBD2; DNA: TGCGCCAGCAGCTTGGAAGCGGGGGACCTCCAAGAGACCCAGTACTTC; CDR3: CASSLEAGDLQETQYF
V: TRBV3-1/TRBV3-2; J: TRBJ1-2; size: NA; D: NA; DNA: TGTGCCAGCAGCTCCGGGGGGCTTATTAACTATGGCTACACCTTC; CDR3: CASSSGGLINYGYTF
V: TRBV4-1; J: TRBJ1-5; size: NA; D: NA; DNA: TGCGCCAGCAGCCAAGAAGGACAGCCACTACAGCCCCAGCATTTT; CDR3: CASSQEGQPLQPQHF
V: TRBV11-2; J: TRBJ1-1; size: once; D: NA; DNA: TGTGCCAGCAGAGAGGAGGGACCCGCGCTCTTT; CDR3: CASREEGPALF
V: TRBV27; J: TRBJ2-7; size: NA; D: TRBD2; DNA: TGTGCCAGCAGTCCGGGACTAGCGGTTGCCTACGAGCAGTACTTC; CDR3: CASSPGLAVAYEQYF
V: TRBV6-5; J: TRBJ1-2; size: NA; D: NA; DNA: TGTGCCAGCAGTAACGGTGACCGGGGAGTAAGGACCTTC; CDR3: CASSNGDRGVRTF
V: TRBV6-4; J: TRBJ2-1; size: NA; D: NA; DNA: TGTGCCAGCAGTAGCGGGCCCTACAATGAGCAGTTCTTC; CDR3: CASSSGPYNEQFF
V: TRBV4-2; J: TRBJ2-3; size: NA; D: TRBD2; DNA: TGTGCCAGCAGCCTCCGGGGGGGCCTGTCCGATACGCAGTATTTT; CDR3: CASSLRGGLSDTQYF
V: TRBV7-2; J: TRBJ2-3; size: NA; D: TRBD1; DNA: TGTGCCAGCAGCGGGGGACAGGCGAGGGATACGCAGTATTTT; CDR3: CASSGGQARDTQYF
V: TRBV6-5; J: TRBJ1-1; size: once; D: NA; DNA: TGTGCCAGCACCCAGGGGAACACTGAAGCTTTCTTT; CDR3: CASTQGNTEAFF
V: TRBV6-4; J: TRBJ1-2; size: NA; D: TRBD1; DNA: TGTGCCAGCAGTGCCCGAGGGACAGGGGTGAATGGCTACACCTTC; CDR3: CASSARGTGVNGYTF
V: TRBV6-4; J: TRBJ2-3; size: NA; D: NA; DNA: TGTGCCAGCAGCCCATGGGGGGACTCTTACACAGATACGCAGTATTTT; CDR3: CASSPWGDSYTDTQYF
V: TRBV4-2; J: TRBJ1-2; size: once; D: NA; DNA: TGTGCCAGCAGCCCGGCGGTCCCGGGGAACTATGGCTACACCTTC; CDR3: CASSPAVPGNYGYTF
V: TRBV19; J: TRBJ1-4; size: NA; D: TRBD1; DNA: TGTGCCAGTAGAGGTGACAGGGCCTATGAAAAACTGTTTTTT; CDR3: CASRGDRAYEKLFF
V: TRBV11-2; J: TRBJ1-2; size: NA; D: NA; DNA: TGTGCCAGCAGCTTAGACAGGGCGGTCTATGGCTACACCTTC; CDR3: CASSLDRAVYGYTF
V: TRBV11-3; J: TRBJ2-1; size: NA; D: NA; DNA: TGTGCCAGCAGCTTAGTAACGGGTCCAAGCTCCTACAATGAGCAGTTCTTC; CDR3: CASSLVTGPSSYNEQFF
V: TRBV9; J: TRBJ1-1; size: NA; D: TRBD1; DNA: TGTGCCAGCATTAGGACAGGACCGATGAACACTGAAGCTTTCTTT; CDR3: CASIRTGPMNTEAFF
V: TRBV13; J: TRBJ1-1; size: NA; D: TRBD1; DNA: TGTGCCAGCAGCTTGGGACAGTTGAACACTGAAGCTTTCTTT; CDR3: CASSLGQLNTEAFF
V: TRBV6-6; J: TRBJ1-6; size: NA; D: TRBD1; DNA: TGTGCCAGCAGTCGAGAGACAGGGGCCTATAATTCACCCCTCCACTTT; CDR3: CASSRETGAYNSPLHF
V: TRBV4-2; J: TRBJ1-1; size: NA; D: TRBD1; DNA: TGTGCCAGCAGCCATGCTATTATTGGACAGGGGGAGGACACTGAAGCTTTCTTT; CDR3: CASSHAIIGQGEDTEAFF
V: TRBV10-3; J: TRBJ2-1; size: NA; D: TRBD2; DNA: TGTGCCATCAGTGAGTCGCTCACTAGCGGCAATGAGCAGTTCTTC; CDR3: CAISESLTSGNEQFF
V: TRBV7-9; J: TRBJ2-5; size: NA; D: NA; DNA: TGTGCCAGCAGCTCCCCCCTATTTGAGGAAGAGACCCAGTACTTC; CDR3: CASSSPLFEEETQYF
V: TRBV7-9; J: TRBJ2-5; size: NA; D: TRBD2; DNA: TGTGCCAGCAGCTTAGCAGGGAGGGGAGAGACCCAGTACTTC; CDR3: CASSLAGRGETQYF
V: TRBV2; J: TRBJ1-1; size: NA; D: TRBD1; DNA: TGTGCCAGCAGTGTCAGGACAGGGGCGACTGAAGCTTTCTTT; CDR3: CASSVRTGATEAFF
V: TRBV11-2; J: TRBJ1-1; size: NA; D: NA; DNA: TGTGCCAGCAGCCTCACCTCAGACAGTGACACTGAAGCTTTCTTT; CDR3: CASSLTSDSDTEAFF
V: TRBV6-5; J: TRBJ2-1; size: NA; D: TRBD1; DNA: TGTGCCAGCAGTTACGACAGGGAAAGCTCCTACAATGAGCAGTTCTTC; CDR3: CASSYDRESSYNEQFF
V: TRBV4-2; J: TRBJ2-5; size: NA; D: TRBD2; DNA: TGTGCCAGCAGCCAAGAGCGGGGGGGCCAGGAGACCCAGTACTTC; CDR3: CASSQERGGQETQYF
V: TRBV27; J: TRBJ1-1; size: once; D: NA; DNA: TGTGCCAGCAGTTTCCCCGGGGGGAAGGGAGCTTTCTTT; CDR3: CASSFPGGKGAFF
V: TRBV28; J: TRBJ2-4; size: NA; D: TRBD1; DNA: TGTGCCAGCAGCTCCGGACAGGGTTTGGAAAACATTCAGTACTTC; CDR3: CASSSGQGLENIQYF
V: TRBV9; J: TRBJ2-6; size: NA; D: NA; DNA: TGTGCCAGCAGCGTAGTAGCGAACTCTGGGGCCAACGTCCTGACTTTC; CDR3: CASSVVANSGANVLTF
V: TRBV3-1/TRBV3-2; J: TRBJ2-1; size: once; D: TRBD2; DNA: TGTGCCAGCAGCCAAGGTATGGGGGGGGGTTTGAATGAGCAGTTCTTC; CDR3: CASSQGMGGGLNEQFF
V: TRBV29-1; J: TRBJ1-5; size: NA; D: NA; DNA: TGCAGCGCGGGTGGGGGCGACCAGCCCCAGCATTTT; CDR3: CSAGGGDQPQHF
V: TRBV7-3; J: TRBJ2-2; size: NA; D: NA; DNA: TGTGCCAGCAGCTTAGGTTCAGGGGATGGAACCGGGGAGCTGTTTTTT; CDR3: CASSLGSGDGTGELFF
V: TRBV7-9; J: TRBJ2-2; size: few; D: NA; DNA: TGTGCCAGCAGCCACAAGGGGGTATCGAACACCGGGGAGCTGTTTTTT; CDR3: CASSHKGVSNTGELFF
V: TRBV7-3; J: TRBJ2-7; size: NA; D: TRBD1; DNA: TGTGCCAGCAGCTCAGGGGGACAGCATCATCAGTACTTC; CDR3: CASSSGGQHHQYF
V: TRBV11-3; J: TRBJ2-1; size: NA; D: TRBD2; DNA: TGTGCCAGCAGCTCAGGACTAGCGGGGGGTTACAATGAGCAGTTCTTC; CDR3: CASSSGLAGGYNEQFF
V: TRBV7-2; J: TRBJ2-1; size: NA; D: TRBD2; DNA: TGTGCCAGCAGCGGGACTAGCGGGAGGAGCTCCTACAATGAGCAGTTCTTC; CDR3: CASSGTSGRSSYNEQFF
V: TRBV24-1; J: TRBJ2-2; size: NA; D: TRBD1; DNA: TGTGCCACCAGTGATTGGGGACAGCCCAACACCGGGGAGCTGTTTTTT; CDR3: CATSDWGQPNTGELFF
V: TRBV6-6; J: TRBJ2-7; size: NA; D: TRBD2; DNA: TGTGCCAGCAGTTATGCGGGGGGCTACGAGCAGTACTTC; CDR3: CASSYAGGYEQYF
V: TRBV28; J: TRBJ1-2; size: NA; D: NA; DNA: TGTGCCAGCCAAGCCCCAGGGGCGGGCGGCTACACCTTC; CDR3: CASQAPGAGGYTF
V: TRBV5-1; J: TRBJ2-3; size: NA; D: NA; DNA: TGCGCCAGCAGCTTGGTGGGGGCGGATACGCAGTATTTT; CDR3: CASSLVGADTQYF
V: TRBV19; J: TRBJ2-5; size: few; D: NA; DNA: TGTGCCAGTAGTCTGGCATTCCAAGAGACCCAGTACTTC; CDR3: CASSLAFQETQYF
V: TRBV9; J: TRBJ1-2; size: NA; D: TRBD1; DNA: TGTGCCAGCAGCGCCTGGGACAGGGAAGATGACTATGGCTACACCTTC; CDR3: CASSAWDREDDYGYTF
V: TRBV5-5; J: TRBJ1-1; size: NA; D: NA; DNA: TGTGCCAGCAGCTTCCCAGGAAACACTGAAGCTTTCTTT; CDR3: CASSFPGNTEAFF
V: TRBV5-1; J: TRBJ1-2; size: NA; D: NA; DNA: TGCGCCAGCAGCCCGTCGCCGGACTATGGCTACACCTTC; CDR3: CASSPSPDYGYTF
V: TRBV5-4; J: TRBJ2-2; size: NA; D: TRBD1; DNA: TGTGCCAGCAGCGCCGGGACAGGAGGCGAAGACGGGGAGCTGTTTTTT; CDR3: CASSAGTGGEDGELFF
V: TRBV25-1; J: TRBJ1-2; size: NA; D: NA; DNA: TGTGCCAGCAGTGGGCCGGGGAACTATGGCTACACCTTC; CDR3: CASSGPGNYGYTF
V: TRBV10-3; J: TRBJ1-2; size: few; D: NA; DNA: TGTGCCATCAGGGAAGACTTAGAGGGCTATGGCTACACCTTC; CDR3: CAIREDLEGYGYTF
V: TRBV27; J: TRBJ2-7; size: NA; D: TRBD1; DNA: TGTGCCAGCAGTCGACGGCCCGGACAGGGATACGAGCAGTACTTC; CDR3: CASSRRPGQGYEQYF